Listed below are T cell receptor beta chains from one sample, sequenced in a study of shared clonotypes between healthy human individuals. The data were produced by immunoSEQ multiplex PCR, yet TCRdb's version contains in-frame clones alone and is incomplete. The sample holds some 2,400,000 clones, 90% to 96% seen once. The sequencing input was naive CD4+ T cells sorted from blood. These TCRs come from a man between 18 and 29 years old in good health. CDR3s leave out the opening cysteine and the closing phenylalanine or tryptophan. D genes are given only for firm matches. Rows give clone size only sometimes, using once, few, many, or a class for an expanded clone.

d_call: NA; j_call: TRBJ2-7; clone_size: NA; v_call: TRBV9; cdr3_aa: ASSAQSSYEQY
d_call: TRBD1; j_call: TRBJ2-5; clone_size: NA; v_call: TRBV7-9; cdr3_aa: ASSSGQGKETQY
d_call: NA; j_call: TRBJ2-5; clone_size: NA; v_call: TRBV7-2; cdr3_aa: ASSLRASYQETQY
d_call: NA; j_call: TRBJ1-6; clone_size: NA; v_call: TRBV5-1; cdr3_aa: ASSLAGWAGNVKSVGKRAPLH
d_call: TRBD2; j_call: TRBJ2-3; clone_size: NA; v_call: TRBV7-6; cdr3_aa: ASSQTSGGAVDTQY
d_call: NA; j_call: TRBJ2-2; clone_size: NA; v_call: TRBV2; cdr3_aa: ASRAGIPTGELF
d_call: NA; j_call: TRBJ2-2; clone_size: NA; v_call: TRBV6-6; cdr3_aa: ASSYSNGNTGELF
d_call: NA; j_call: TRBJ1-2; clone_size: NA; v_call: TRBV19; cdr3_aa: ASSIHGYLNYGYT
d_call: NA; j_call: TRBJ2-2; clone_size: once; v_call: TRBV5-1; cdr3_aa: ASSLAGSPGGELF
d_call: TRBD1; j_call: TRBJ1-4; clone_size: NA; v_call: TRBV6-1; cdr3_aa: ASSRTGTEKLF
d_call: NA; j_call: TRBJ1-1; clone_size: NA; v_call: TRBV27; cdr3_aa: ASSLSRNTEAF
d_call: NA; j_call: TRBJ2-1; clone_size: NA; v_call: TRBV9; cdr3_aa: ASSVEPGNEQF
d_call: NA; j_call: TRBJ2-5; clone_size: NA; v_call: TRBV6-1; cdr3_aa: ASLRDNQETQY
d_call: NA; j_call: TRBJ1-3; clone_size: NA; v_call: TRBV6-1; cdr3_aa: ASSEGILSGNTIY
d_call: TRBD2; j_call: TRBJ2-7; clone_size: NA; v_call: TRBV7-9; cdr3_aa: ASSFTPGLADNPYEQY
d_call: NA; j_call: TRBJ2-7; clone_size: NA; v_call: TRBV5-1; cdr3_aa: ASSRDRLATYEQY
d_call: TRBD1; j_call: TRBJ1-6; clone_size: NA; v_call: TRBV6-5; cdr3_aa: ASRRTGVDNSPLH
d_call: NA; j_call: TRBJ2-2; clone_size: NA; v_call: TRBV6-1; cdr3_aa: ASRLGQMSTGELF
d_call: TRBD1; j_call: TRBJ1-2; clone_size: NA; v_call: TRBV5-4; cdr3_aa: ASSAQQGVYGYT
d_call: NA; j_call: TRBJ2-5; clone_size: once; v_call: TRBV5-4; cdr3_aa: ASSLGAGQETQY
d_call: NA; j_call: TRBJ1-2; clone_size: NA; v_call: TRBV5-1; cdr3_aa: ASSLAGQTGNGYT
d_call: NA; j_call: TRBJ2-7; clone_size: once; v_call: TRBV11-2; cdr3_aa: ASSLDPYEQY
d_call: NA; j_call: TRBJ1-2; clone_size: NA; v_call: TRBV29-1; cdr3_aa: SVEYGNYGYT
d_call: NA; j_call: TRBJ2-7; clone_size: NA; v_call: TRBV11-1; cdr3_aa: ASSLSSPADGSKQY
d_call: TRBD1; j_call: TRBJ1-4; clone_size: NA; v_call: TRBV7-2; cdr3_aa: ASSFQGVAEKLF
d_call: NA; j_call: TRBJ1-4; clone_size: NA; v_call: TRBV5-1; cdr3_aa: ASSSGATNEKLF
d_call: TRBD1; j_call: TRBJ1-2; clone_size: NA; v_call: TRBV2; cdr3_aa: ASGQALGYT
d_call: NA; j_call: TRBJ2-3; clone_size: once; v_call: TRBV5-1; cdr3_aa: ASSAEGLLNGDTQY
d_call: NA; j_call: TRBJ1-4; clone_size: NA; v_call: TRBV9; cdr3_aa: ASSPMTGHLNEKLF
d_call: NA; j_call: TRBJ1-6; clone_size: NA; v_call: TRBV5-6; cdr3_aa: ASSLTDTSSPLH
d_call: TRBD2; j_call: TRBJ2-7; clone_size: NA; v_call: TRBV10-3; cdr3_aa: AIKSSGDEQY
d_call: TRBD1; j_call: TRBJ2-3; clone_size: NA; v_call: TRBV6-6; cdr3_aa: ASGDGTGGIDTQY
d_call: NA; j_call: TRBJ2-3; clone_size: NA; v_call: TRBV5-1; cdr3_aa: ASSFARPLGGSDTQY
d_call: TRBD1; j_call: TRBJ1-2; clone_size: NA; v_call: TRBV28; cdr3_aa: ATGGTGWDYGYT
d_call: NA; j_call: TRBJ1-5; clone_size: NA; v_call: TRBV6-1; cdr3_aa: ASENRNQPQH
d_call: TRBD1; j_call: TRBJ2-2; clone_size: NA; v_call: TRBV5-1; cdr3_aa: ASSLETGSGTGELF
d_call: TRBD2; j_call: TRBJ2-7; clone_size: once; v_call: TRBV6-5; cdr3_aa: ASALAGAYEQY
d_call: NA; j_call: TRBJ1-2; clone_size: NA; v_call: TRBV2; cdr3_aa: ASTGENYGYT
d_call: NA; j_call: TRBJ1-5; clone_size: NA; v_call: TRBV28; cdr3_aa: ASSYGPSQGPQH
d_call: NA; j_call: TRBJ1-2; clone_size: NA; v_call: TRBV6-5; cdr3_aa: ASSYIGLGGYT
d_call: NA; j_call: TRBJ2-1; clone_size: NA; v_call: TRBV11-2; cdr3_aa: ASSLGTTQF
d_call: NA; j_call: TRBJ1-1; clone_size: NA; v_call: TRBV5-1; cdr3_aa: ASSSPGANTEAF